These 27 T cell receptor beta chains share one sample of origin, sequenced in a study of lymphopenia after photon versus proton radiotherapy. The assay was immunoSEQ multiplex PCR, and TCRdb's table has in-frame clones only and misses some. The repertoire holds around 24,000 clones, with 85% as singletons. Source: peripheral blood, taken from a patient treated with photon-based radiotherapy. These receptors were obtained from a man aged 25 to 45 with gastric cancer.

Concerning this clone itself: This CDR3 is also generated by other DNA sequences in the sample. V usage is TRBV9 and J usage is TRBJ2-3; TRBD1 is a possible D gene (6 bases). Germline V lookup: CDR1 SGDLS, CDR2 YYNGEE. This CDR3 has 15 residues. V was shortened by 8 bases and J by 4 bases, with 20 bases between the two germline ends. The CDR3 DNA reads TGTGCCAGTAGCCCTCACAGGGAGATCGCAGATACGCAGTATTTT. It yields the protein CASSPHREIADTQYF.

The chain links TRBV19 to TRBJ2-1; 10 bases are shared with TRBD1. The CDR3 is made up of 16 amino acids. Trimming removed 4 bases from V and 7 bases from J; junction bases left unmatched: 10. Germline V gene lookup returns CDR1 LNHDA and CDR2 SQIVND (reference sequence). The CDR3 DNA reads as TGTGCCAGTAGTAAGGACAGGGGGGGAAGGGGAAATGAGCAGTTCTTC. It codes for CASSKDRGGRGNEQFF.

This clone is a singleton in its sample. J is TRBJ2-1 and V is TRBV28, with 7 bases that match TRBD2. Germline lookup yields CDR1 MDHEN and CDR2 SYDVKM. The CDR3 consists of 14 residues. Trimming cost V 5 bases and J 6 bases; bases outside gene matches: 7. CDR3 sequence: CASSSSGLFNEQFF. CDR3 nucleotide sequence: TGTGCCAGCAGTAGTAGCGGGTTGTTCAATGAGCAGTTCTTC. The entire variable domain, with the rest obtained from reference TRBV28 and TRBJ2-1, is as follows: DVKVTQSSRYLVKRTGEKVFLECVQDMDHENMFWYRQDPGLGLRLIYFSYDVKMKEKGDIPEGYSVSREKKERFSLILESASTNQTSMYLCASSSSGLFNEQFFGPGTRLTVL.

The gene calls are TRBV5-1 and TRBJ1-2, with 8 bases that match TRBD1. CDR1 is SGHRS, CDR2 YFSETQ, per germline. The V segment lost 4 bases and the J segment 3 bases; nucleotides outside the gene matches: 5. This CDR3 comprises 14 residues. Here the CDR3 reads CASSPGGSDYGYTF. CDR3 DNA sequence: TGCGCCAGCAGCCCAGGGGGCTCTGACTATGGCTACACCTTC.

The rearrangement uses TRBV14 and TRBJ2-7, with D tentatively TRBD2 (6 bases). The germline gives CDR1 SGHDN, CDR2 FVKESK. The germline V and J ends were trimmed by 0 bases and 3 bases, with 15 bases remaining between them. This CDR3 region has 16 residues. The CDR3 region has the DNA TGTGCCAGCAGCCAAGAAGGGGTGGAGGGGATCTACGAGCAGTACTTC. Translating gives CASSQEGVEGIYEQYF.

This clone was seen a single time. The V and J genes are TRBV18 and TRBJ2-1; the match to TRBD1 covers 8 bases. The CDR3 loop spans 15 amino acids. The trim removed 6 bases at V and 2 bases at J, leaving 6 bases unmatched. The V gene's germline CDR1 is KGHSH and CDR2 LQKENI. The CDR3 DNA reads as TGTGCCAGCTCCCAGGACAGGGTAACCTACAATGAGCAGTTCTTC. Protein sequence: CASSQDRVTYNEQFF.

V usage is TRBV2 and J usage is TRBJ2-3; tentatively, D is TRBD2 (6 bases). Germline assignment: CDR1 SNHLY and CDR2 FYNNEI. The CDR3 contains 12 residues. Trimming stripped 8 bases from V and 4 bases from J, with 10 bases between. Here the CDR3 DNA reads TGTGCCAGCGGCGGGGACTCAGATACGCAGTATTTT. Protein product: CASGGDSDTQYF.

V usage is TRBV5-6 and J usage is TRBJ2-6, with D possibly called TRBD1 or TRBD2 (5 bases each). Trimming left V 4 bases short and J 0 bases short, with 17 bases between. The germline V gene has CDR1 SGHDT and CDR2 YYEEEE. CDR3 length: 18 residues. The CDR3 loop reads CASSRLTEGTSGANVLTF. The CDR3 nucleotides are TGTGCCAGCAGCCGCCTGACAGAGGGAACCTCTGGGGCCAACGTCCTGACTTTC. Supplemented by reference TRBV5-6 and TRBJ2-6, the full variable domain reads DAGVTQSPTHLIKTRGQQVTLRCSPKSGHDTVSWYQQALGQGPQFIFQYYEEEERQRGNFPDRFSGHQFPNYSSELNVNALLLGDSALYLCASSRLTEGTSGANVLTFGAGSRLTVL.

The rearrangement joins TRBV18 to TRBJ1-5, with a weak D call TRBD1 (6 bases). Per germline, CDR1 KGHSH and CDR2 LQKENI. The CDR3 spans 16 residues. V was pared by 6 bases and J by 1 base, with 16 bases between. The CDR3 region is CASSDFGTYSNQPQHF. The CDR3 nucleotides are TGTGCCAGCTCCGACTTCGGGACATACAGCAATCAGCCCCAGCATTTT.

The chain employs TRBV28 and TRBJ2-3; 14 positions match TRBD2. CDR3 length: 17 residues. Unmatched junction bases numbered 8, after V lost 6 bases and J lost 3 bases. Germline values: CDR1 MDHEN, CDR2 SYDVKM. As DNA, the CDR3 is TGTGCCAGCAGAGTGCGGACTAGCGGGAGGCGTACAGATACGCAGTATTTT. Amino acids: CASRVRTSGRRTDTQYF.

The chain combines TRBV29-1 with TRBJ2-5; D might be TRBD2 (6 bases). V lost 4 bases and J 4 bases, leaving 10 bases between the germline ends. Germline CDR1 is SQVTM and CDR2 is ANQGSEA. The CDR3 sequence is 12 residues long. The DNA of the CDR3 is TGCAGCGTTGTTTGGGGAGGAGAGACCCAGTACTTC. Translated, it gives CSVVWGGETQYF.

The gene calls are TRBV6-9 and TRBJ2-7, with D perhaps assigned TRBD1 or TRBD2 (7 bases each). Germline CDR1 MNHGY, CDR2 SVAAGI. The V end was cut by 0 bases, the J end by 5 bases, with 17 bases between. The CDR3 extends over 16 amino acids. The CDR3 coding sequence is TGTGCCAGCAGTTATTCGTCGGCAGGGGGAGGGAACGAGCAGTACTTC. Its protein product is CASSYSSAGGGNEQYF.

This chain connects TRBV27 to TRBJ2-1; perhaps D is TRBD1 or TRBD2 (6 bases each). Trimming took 8 bases from V and 4 from J, leaving 12 bases between them. Looked up from germline, CDR1 is MNHEY and CDR2 is SMNVEV (reference sequence). The CDR3 is made up of 13 amino acids. The CDR3 bases are TGTGCCAGCTCACAGGGACTGTACAATGAGCAGTTCTTC. It yields the protein CASSQGLYNEQFF.

A word on this clone: An end of the junction does not agree with germline; a read error may underlie this. The chain combines TRBV7-2 with TRBJ2-5; 11 bases line up with TRBD2. Germline loops: CDR1 SGHTA, CDR2 FQGNSA. The CDR3 length is 14 residues. CDR3 amino acids: CASSIAGGPETQYF. Here the CDR3 DNA reads TGTGCCAGCAGCATAGCGGGAGGGCCTGAGACCCAGTACTTC.

V gene TRBV28 combines with J gene TRBJ1-2; 7 positions match TRBD1. Germline-derived CDR1 and CDR2 are MDHEN and SYDVKM. V dropped 8 bases and J dropped 0; count of bases not matched to a gene: 9. This CDR3 is built from 15 residues. The CDR3 sequence is CASRRDSISNYGYTF. The DNA for the CDR3 is TGTGCCAGCCGGCGGGACAGTATATCTAACTATGGCTACACCTTC.

The chain uses TRBV11-3 and TRBJ2-7; D ambiguous. Trimming left V 0 bases short and J 1 base short, with 7 bases between. In germline, CDR1 is SGHNT, CDR2 YENEEA. This CDR3 region has 14 residues. The CDR3 loop reads CASSLETDSYEQYF. In nucleotides, the CDR3 is TGTGCCAGCAGCTTAGAAACAGATTCCTACGAGCAGTACTTC.

The J gene is TRBJ2-7, the V gene TRBV28, with 7 positions matching TRBD2. Per the germline V gene, CDR1 is MDHEN and CDR2 is SYDVKM. With V trimmed by 7 bases and J by 3 bases, 9 bases remained unmatched. This CDR3 contains 14 residues. For the CDR3, the DNA is TGTGCCAGCACCATGAGCGGGATCCTCTACGAGCAGTACTTC. This encodes CASTMSGILYEQYF. The full variable domain, rest sourced from reference TRBV28 and TRBJ2-7, is DVKVTQSSRYLVKRTGEKVFLECVQDMDHENMFWYRQDPGLGLRLIYFSYDVKMKEKGDIPEGYSVSREKKERFSLILESASTNQTSMYLCASTMSGILYEQYFGPGTRLTVT.

This chain connects TRBV19 to TRBJ2-5; D is tentatively TRBD1 or TRBD2 (5 bases each). The J call may be mistaken, given a closer DNA end match to TRBJ2-7. This CDR3 is built from 16 residues. Germline CDR1 LNHDA, CDR2 SQIVND (reference sequence). As DNA, the CDR3 is TGTGCCAGTAGTATAGAATCCGGGGCGGTCGGCTACGAGCAGTACTTC. It translates to CASSIESGAVGYEQYF.

This chain uses TRBV9 with TRBJ1-5; possibly TRBD1 for D (6 bases). This CDR3 is built from 14 residues. Trimming left V 3 bases short and J 5 bases short, with 12 bases between. The germline gives CDR1 SGDLS, CDR2 YYNGEE. DNA for the CDR3: TGTGCCAGCAGCGGTCCAGGGGCTCATCAGCCCCAGCATTTT. Its translation is CASSGPGAHQPQHF.

This chain links TRBV5-1 with TRBJ2-7, with D unclear. Trimming took off 0 bases at V and 4 bases at J, with 8 bases between the two ends. Germline loops: CDR1 SGHRS, CDR2 YFSETQ. This CDR3 comprises 13 residues. The CDR3 DNA follows: TGCGCCAGCAGCTTGGTGGCTATGTACGAGCAGTACTTC. Translation: CASSLVAMYEQYF. Full variable domain (outside the CDR3, taken from reference TRBV5-1 and TRBJ2-7): KAGVTQTPRYLIKTRGQQVTLSCSPISGHRSVSWYQQTPGQGLQFLFEYFSETQRNKGNFPGRFSGRQFSNSRSEMNVSTLELGDSALYLCASSLVAMYEQYFGPGTRLTVT.

This chain links TRBV18 with TRBJ1-2; D may be TRBD1 (5 bases). The CDR3 is made up of 16 amino acids. Germline V lookup: CDR1 KGHSH, CDR2 LQKENI. Trimming took 3 bases from V and 2 from J, leaving 16 bases between them. The CDR3 DNA sequence: TGTGCCAGCTCACCTCAAGGACATCAACAGAACTATGGCTACACCTTC. Residues: CASSPQGHQQNYGYTF.

The V and J genes are TRBV4-3 and TRBJ1-1; no clear D. Germline CDR1 reads LGHNA; CDR2 reads YSLEER. V was shortened by 2 bases and J by 5 bases, with 12 bases between the two germline ends. This CDR3 region has 14 residues. The CDR3 protein is CASSQMVFGTEAFF. Here the CDR3 DNA reads TGCGCCAGCAGCCAAATGGTGTTTGGGACTGAAGCTTTCTTT.

This clone was recorded only once. The chain recombines TRBV28 with TRBJ2-2; 7 positions match TRBD1. This CDR3 is built from 15 residues. V shed 4 bases, J shed 5 bases, and the junction held 7 bases outside the gene matches. Germline lookup yields CDR1 MDHEN and CDR2 SYDVKM. The CDR3 loop is CASSSPGQFTGELFF. The CDR3, as DNA: TGTGCCAGCAGTTCGCCGGGACAGTTTACCGGGGAGCTGTTTTTT.

The V call is TRBV28, the J call TRBJ1-2; 8 bases fit TRBD1. The V gene's germline CDR1 is MDHEN and CDR2 SYDVKM. J gave up 4 bases and V 3 bases, and 10 bases lay outside the gene matches. This CDR3 has 16 amino acids. The CDR3 DNA is TGTGCCAGCAGTTTGCCCTGGACAGGGTCCTTCTATGGCTACACCTTC. Protein product: CASSLPWTGSFYGYTF.

The rearrangement joins TRBV5-8 to TRBJ2-7; the D gene is possibly TRBD2 (7 bases). CDR1 is SGHTS and CDR2 is YDEGEE in the germline V gene. The CDR3 is made up of 17 amino acids. Trimming stripped 4 bases from V and 0 bases from J, with 20 bases between. Here the CDR3 reads CASSQDWEGGSSYEQYF. CDR3 DNA: TGTGCCAGCAGCCAAGATTGGGAGGGGGGGAGCTCCTACGAGCAGTACTTC.

The chain links TRBV19 to TRBJ2-2; possibly TRBD1 for D (5 bases). The length of the CDR3 is 12 residues. Germline V lookup: CDR1 LNHDA, CDR2 SQIVND (reference sequence). Trimming took off 9 bases at V and 6 bases at J, with 11 bases between the two ends. The CDR3 loop reads CASAGFAGELFF. CDR3 nucleotide sequence: TGTGCCAGCGCAGGGTTCGCCGGGGAGCTGTTTTTT.

This chain links TRBV11-2 with TRBJ2-7; TRBD2 matches 12 bases. This CDR3 region has 18 residues. CDR1 and CDR2 from the germline V gene are SGHAT and FQNNGV. The V and J ends lost 0 bases and 5 bases, in that order; junction bases with no gene match: 11. CDR3 loop: CASSLDQGLAGGPNEQYF. The CDR3 coding sequence is TGTGCCAGCAGCTTAGATCAAGGGCTAGCGGGGGGGCCCAACGAGCAGTACTTC. Combining the CDR3 with reference TRBV11-2 and TRBJ2-7 gives the whole variable domain EAGVAQSPRYKIIEKRQSVAFWCNPISGHATLYWYQQILGQGPKLLIQFQNNGVVDDSQLPKDRFSAERLKGVDSTLKIQPAKLEDSAVYLCASSLDQGLAGGPNEQYFGPGTRLTVT.